This T cell receptor (beta chain) was sequenced for a study of blood T cell repertoires in COVID-19. V lost 5 bases, J lost 2 bases, and 8 bases stayed unmatched. Germline CDR1 reads MRHNA; CDR2 reads SNTAGT. The CDR3 extends over 15 amino acids. Within 2 weeks before study entry, exposed participants met a COVID-19 case. Data came from immunoSEQ multiplex PCR; TCRdb stores just in-frame clones and leaves some out. Here the sample spans 150,000 to 200,000 clones, roughly 83% being singletons. The sequence derives from a man between 65 and 80 years old who had been exposed to COVID-19. The source material was PBMCs or T cells enriched from blood (not recorded which). The rearrangement links TRBV6-4 to TRBJ1-2; 7 bases agree with TRBD1. The CDR3 sequence is CASSPGTATNYGYTF. CDR3 DNA: TGTGCCAGCAGTCCCGGGACAGCGACCAACTATGGCTACACCTTC.